This T cell receptor (beta chain) was captured in a study of cytomegalovirus exposure and HLA in healthy donors. V was pared by 0 bases and J by 2 bases, with 14 bases between. The CDR3 has 16 amino acids. CDR1 and CDR2 from the germline V gene are SGDLS and YYNGEE. The PCR used 60 Vbeta and 13 Jbeta primers. Data came from immunoSEQ multiplex PCR; TCRdb stores just in-frame clones and leaves some out. Found here are about 130,000 clones, approximately 81% of them singletons; the top ten hold about 0.7%. What was sequenced was PBMCs. The TCR was taken from a man between 18 and 35 years old in good health and CMV-seronegative. The rearrangement uses TRBV9 and TRBJ1-1; D call uncertain. CDR3 region: CASSVEEGRLNTEAFF. Here the CDR3 DNA reads TGTGCCAGCAGCGTAGAGGAAGGGAGGTTAAACACTGAAGCTTTCTTT.